Below, one T cell receptor beta chain is given with its context. Its antigen is unknown. This beta chain is an unintended read in a library built for alpha chains; its size means little. The source of the sample is a study of spatial heterogeneity in lung cancer. CDR1 and CDR2 from the germline V gene are MNHNY and SVGAGI (reference sequence). Trimming removed 4 bases from V and 6 bases from J, with 10 bases in between. This CDR3 is built from 13 residues. TCRdb analysed the 5' RACE reads with MiXCR anew, one entry per CDR3 protein. The data hold some 9,800 distinct CDR3 sequences, with about 6% observed a single time. The sample's time point: sample taken at primary tumor resection. The donors comprised some 72 untreated early-stage non-small cell lung cancer patients. Whole RNA came from tumor, nontumor lung or frozen PBMC and was sequenced without being sorted. Points from the study as a whole: The estimated TCR-seq coverage of tumor T cells amounted to approximately 7% when looking at alpha chains and 13% to 15% when looking at beta chains. Expanded alpha and beta TCR counts within tumors tracked tumor mutation counts.

The origin of this receptor is a male donor with early-stage non-small cell lung cancer. The chain has TRBV6-6 and TRBJ1-5, with D possibly being TRBD1 (6 bases). Sequenced material: lung tumor tissue, taken at surgery. The CDR3 coding sequence is TGTGCCAGCAGTTCGGGGGCTGGTCAGCCCCAGCATTTT. Amino acid sequence: CASSSGAGQPQHF.